The 27 T cell receptor beta chains below all came from one sample that was sequenced in a study of T-cell reconstitution after alpha-beta-depleted transplantation in children. For TCRbeta, the library was prepared with unique molecular identifiers. TCRdb re-called the PCR reads through MiXCR, storing one row per CDR3 protein. The sample carries over 150,000 distinct CDR3 sequences, more than 12% recorded once. The specimen comprised PBMCs from the stem cell graft donor, sampled from the stem cell graft. The receptors derive from a human donor who donated a stem cell graft to a child with acute lymphoblastic leukemia.

This clonotype turned up a few times. The chain employs TRBV20-1 and TRBJ2-7, with D possibly TRBD1 on 5 matching bases. CDR1 is DFQATT, CDR2 SNEGSKA, per germline (reference sequence). This CDR3 spans 14 amino acids. V was trimmed by 2 bases and J by 4 bases, leaving 15 bases between them. The CDR3 DNA reads TGCAGTGCTAGACGGCAGGGTATTGTGTACGAGCAGTACTTC. It specifies CSARRQGIVYEQYF.

In this sample, this clonotype turned up many times. No DNA is shown, since the ends of the CDR3 on it are uncertain; the CDR3 is the one TCRdb lists. The CDR3 is CASSSSGAAQETQYF. The V and J genes are TRBV28 and TRBJ2-5; the D call of TRBD2 is as the table states it, not checked on the DNA. From germline, CDR1 is MDHEN and CDR2 SYDVKM. Inclusive of both ends, the CDR3 amounts to 15 amino acids.

The CDR3: CASSSDRGLLGYTF. CDR3 in DNA: TGTGCCAGCAGCTCGGACAGGGGGCTTCTTGGCTACACCTTC. V is TRBV7-9 and J is TRBJ1-2; the match to TRBD1 covers 11 bases. Germline V gives CDR1 SEHNR, CDR2 FQNEAQ (reference sequence). The junction had 5 bases not matched to a gene; V was cut back by 4 bases and J by 7 bases. There are 14 residues in the CDR3.

This clonotype has a count of ten or more. This rearrangement joins TRBV12-3 or TRBV12-4 to TRBJ2-3; D not certain. The germline V and J ends were trimmed by 6 bases and 5 bases, with 12 bases remaining between them. This CDR3 is built from 13 residues. In DNA, the CDR3 is TGTGCCAGCAGACCCACACAGAGAGATACGCAGTATTTT. Residues: CASRPTQRDTQYF.

This clonotype was observed many times. This chain joins TRBV11-2 and TRBJ2-2; no reliable D call. This CDR3 has 15 amino acids. Per the germline V gene, CDR1 is SGHAT and CDR2 is FQNNGV. Trimming removed 1 base at V and 3 bases at J, with 9 bases between. The CDR3 is CASSLGGSYTGELFF. The CDR3 DNA reads TGTGCCAGCAGCTTAGGTGGCTCCTACACCGGGGAGCTGTTTTTT. Complete variable domain (other parts from reference TRBV11-2 and TRBJ2-2): EAGVAQSPRYKIIEKRQSVAFWCNPISGHATLYWYQQILGQGPKLLIQFQNNGVVDDSQLPKDRFSAERLKGVDSTLKIQPAKLEDSAVYLCASSLGGSYTGELFFGEGSRLTVL.

This clonotype has a handful of counts. The V and J genes are TRBV20-1 and TRBJ2-4; 9 bases map to TRBD2. Germline CDR1 is DFQATT and CDR2 is SNEGSKA (reference sequence). Trimming removed 5 bases from V and 2 bases from J; junction bases left unmatched: 13. The CDR3 has 17 amino acids. In DNA form, the CDR3 reads TGCAGTGCTGGTGAGGCGGGAGGGGTCCACTCCAAAAACATTCAGTACTTC. This codes for CSAGEAGGVHSKNIQYF.

This clonotype was seen repeatedly, ten times or more. This chain joins TRBV30 and TRBJ1-1; possibly TRBD1 for D (5 bases). Germline V CDR1 and CDR2: GTSNPN, SVGIG (reference sequence). With 2 bases removed from V and 1 base from J, the gap between germline ends came to 11 bases. This CDR3 region has 14 residues. CDR3 nucleotides: TGTGCCTGGAGTTCGGCGGGGCCGAACACTGAAGCTTTCTTT. It encodes CAWSSAGPNTEAFF. The full variable domain, rest sourced from reference TRBV30 and TRBJ1-1, is SQTIHQWPATLVQPVGSPLSLECTVEGTSNPNLYWYRQAAGRGLQLLFYSVGIGQISSEVPQNLSASRPQDRQFILSSKKLLLSDSGFYLCAWSSAGPNTEAFFGQGTRLTVV.

This clonotype was recorded at least ten times. The V call is TRBV20-1, the J call TRBJ2-5; unclear D gene. Per the germline V gene, CDR1 is DFQATT and CDR2 is SNEGSKA (reference sequence). V dropped 3 bases and J dropped 4 bases, with 9 bases sitting between them. The CDR3 has 12 amino acids. CDR3 protein: CSASGLVETQYF. The CDR3 DNA reads TGCAGTGCTAGCGGGCTTGTAGAGACCCAGTACTTC.

This clonotype has a count of ten or more. The rearrangement links TRBV12-3 or TRBV12-4 to TRBJ2-3, with D possibly being TRBD2 (6 bases). V was trimmed by 7 bases and J by 2 bases, leaving 10 bases between them. The CDR3 has 13 residues. The chain's CDR3 is CASNRDFTDTQYF. The CDR3 DNA reads TGTGCCAGCAATCGGGACTTCACAGATACGCAGTATTTT.

Concerning this clonotype: It may be a read error: a sequence one base away is much more abundant. This chain uses TRBV7-9 with TRBJ2-1; TRBD2 is a possible D gene (6 bases). This CDR3 has 15 amino acids. From germline, CDR1 is SEHNR and CDR2 FQNEAQ (reference sequence). The chain's CDR3 is CVSSLTGLNYNEQFF. CDR3 DNA sequence: TGTGTCAGCAGCTTAACAGGACTAAACTACAATGAGCAGTTCTTC. Full variable domain (rest looked up from reference TRBV7-9 and TRBJ2-1): DTGVSQNPRHKITKRGQNVTFRCDPISEHNRLYWYRQTLGQGPEFLTYFQNEAQLEKSRLLSDRFSAERPKGSFSTLEIQRTEQGDSAMYLCVSSLTGLNYNEQFFGPGTRLTVL.

The table lists this clonotype with many counts. The V gene is TRBV11-2, the J gene TRBJ2-7, with D possibly matching TRBD2 (5 bases). CDR1 is SGHAT, CDR2 FQNNGV, per germline. CDR3 length: 13 amino acids. V lost 5 bases and J 7 bases, leaving 15 bases between the germline ends. CDR3 region: CASSLGIPGEQYF. CDR3 sequence (DNA): TGTGCCAGCAGCCTCGGGATCCCGGGGGAGCAGTACTTC. The full variable domain, rest sourced from reference TRBV11-2 and TRBJ2-7, is EAGVAQSPRYKIIEKRQSVAFWCNPISGHATLYWYQQILGQGPKLLIQFQNNGVVDDSQLPKDRFSAERLKGVDSTLKIQPAKLEDSAVYLCASSLGIPGEQYFGPGTRLTVT.

The chain uses TRBV10-3 and TRBJ2-3, with D tentatively TRBD1 (6 bases). The CDR3 spans 12 residues. The germline V gene encodes CDR1 ENHRY and CDR2 SYGVKD. Trimming left V 7 bases short and J 4 bases short, with 9 bases between. CDR3 loop: CAINQGSDTQYF. The CDR3 DNA sequence: TGTGCCATCAACCAGGGGTCAGATACGCAGTATTTT.

The chain combines TRBV3-1 with TRBJ2-1; 12 nucleotides line up with TRBD2. This CDR3 is 16 amino acids long. The germline V gene encodes CDR1 LGHDT and CDR2 YNNKEL (reference sequence). V trimming: 0 bases; J trimming: 4 bases; junction bases outside the gene matches: 1. CDR3 loop: CASSQEGTSGYNEQFF. CDR3 in DNA: TGTGCCAGCAGCCAAGAGGGGACTAGCGGGTACAATGAGCAGTTCTTC.

CDR3 in amino acids: CASSSLAGEGYEQYF. The CDR3 coding sequence is TGTGCCAGCAGCTCCTTAGCGGGAGAGGGGTACGAGCAGTACTTC. The chain joins TRBV13 to TRBJ2-7, with 9 bases fitting TRBD2. CDR1 PRHDT and CDR2 FYEKMQ come from the germline V gene (reference sequence). The V gene end was trimmed by 4 bases and the J gene end by 4 bases; junction bases not matched to a gene: 8. This CDR3 has 15 residues.

This clonotype was recorded many times. The chain joins TRBV20-1 to TRBJ1-3; D remains unclear. V was pared by 2 bases and J by 8 bases, with 22 bases between. The germline V gene has CDR1 DFQATT and CDR2 SNEGSKA (reference sequence). CDR3 length: 16 residues. The DNA for the CDR3 is TGCAGTGCTAGATCAAGGGAGGGCCAGAACGGTGACACCATATATTTT. Encoded protein: CSARSREGQNGDTIYF.

The chain employs TRBV5-1 and TRBJ1-6, with D possibly matching TRBD1 (5 bases). Trimming removed 0 bases at V and 9 bases at J, with 10 bases between. The length of the CDR3 is 14 residues. Per germline, CDR1 SGHRS and CDR2 YFSETQ. The CDR3 DNA follows: TGCGCCAGCAGCTTGGAACGCGGGGGTTCACCCCTCCACTTT. Its protein product is CASSLERGGSPLHF.

This clonotype was observed at least ten times. V and J are TRBV29-1 and TRBJ2-5; a weak D match, TRBD1 (6 bases). Germline V lookup: CDR1 SQVTM, CDR2 ANQGSEA. The ends were cut back, 7 bases at V and 4 bases at J, with 19 bases in the middle. The CDR3 is 14 residues long. This CDR3 reads CSATKTGMSETQYF. The CDR3 DNA follows: TGCAGCGCAACAAAAACAGGGATGTCAGAGACCCAGTACTTC.

This chain links TRBV29-1 with TRBJ2-1; D is perhaps TRBD2 (6 bases). The ends were cut back, 0 bases at V and 7 bases at J, with 10 bases in the middle. Germline CDR1 reads SQVTM; CDR2 reads ANQGSEA. This CDR3 comprises 13 residues. CDR3 bases: TGCAGCGTTGAAGATAAGGCGGGGAATGAGCAGTTCTTC. Protein sequence: CSVEDKAGNEQFF.

Ten or more counts support this clonotype. V gene TRBV12-3 or TRBV12-4 combines with J gene TRBJ1-2, with D perhaps TRBD1 (6 bases). The CDR3 length is 14 residues. Trimming stripped 2 bases from V and 4 bases from J, with 11 bases between. For the CDR3, the DNA is TGTGCCAGCAGTTTACAGGGGCTACCCTATGGCTACACCTTC. Translation: CASSLQGLPYGYTF.

As for this clonotype: Possible read error: a much larger clone is one base away. The chain carries TRBV24-1 and TRBJ1-1; a possible D gene is TRBD1 (6 bases). The germline V gene has CDR1 KGHDR and CDR2 SFDVKD. The CDR3 spans 15 residues. The CDR3 bases are TGTGCCACCAGTGATTTAAGGGGGATGAACACTGACGCTTTCTTT. Protein product: CATSDLRGMNTDAFF.

The V gene is TRBV24-1, the J gene TRBJ1-2; TRBD1 is a possible D gene (6 bases). V gave up 0 bases and J gave up 2 bases, with 15 bases separating them. The CDR3 has 17 residues. The V gene's germline CDR1 is KGHDR and CDR2 SFDVKD. CDR3 residues: CATSDLRLQGLNYGYTF. In DNA, the CDR3 is TGTGCCACCAGTGATTTGAGGTTACAGGGCTTAAACTATGGCTACACCTTC.

This clonotype was picked up many times. V and J are TRBV5-7 and TRBJ2-6, with D uncertain. TRBV5-7 is an open reading frame, and its role is uncertain. Deletions cut 4 bases from V and 0 bases from J, with 20 bases between. This CDR3 spans 19 amino acids. The CDR3 nucleotides read TGTGCCAGCAGCACCCCCGGCTGGACCCGGAGCTCTGGGGCCAACGTCCTGACTTTC. Translation gives CASSTPGWTRSSGANVLTF.

This clonotype has a count of ten or more. J is TRBJ2-4 and V is TRBV7-2; 7 bases map to TRBD2. The V segment lost 4 bases and the J segment 5 bases; nucleotides outside the gene matches: 5. The CDR3 contains 14 residues. The germline V gene has CDR1 SGHTA and CDR2 FQGNSA. DNA of the CDR3: TGTGCCAGCAGCTCGGGGGGATCGGAAAACATTCAGTACTTC. Protein: CASSSGGSENIQYF.

In its sample, this clonotype was seen many times. The CDR3 DNA follows: TGCAGCGTTGAAGTTGCTAGCGGGTTGTCCTCCTACAATGAGCAGTTCTTC. Protein product: CSVEVASGLSSYNEQFF. The chain recombines TRBV29-1 with TRBJ2-1, with 8 nucleotides matching TRBD2. V lost 1 base and J lost 0; bases outside the gene matches: 8. Germline V CDR1 and CDR2: SQVTM, ANQGSEA. The length of the CDR3 is 17 residues.

The table lists this clonotype with many counts. The chain is built from TRBV5-1 and TRBJ2-1; 8 positions match TRBD1. J was trimmed by 7 bases and V by 5 bases; bases with no gene match: 8. Germline V gives CDR1 SGHRS, CDR2 YFSETQ. This CDR3 has 14 residues. CDR3 amino acids: CASRTGQGLNEQFF. The CDR3 DNA reads as TGCGCCAGCAGGACCGGACAGGGATTAAATGAGCAGTTCTTC.

This clonotype was counted ten times or more. The J gene is TRBJ2-1, the V gene TRBV20-1, with 9 bases aligning to TRBD2. CDR1 DFQATT and CDR2 SNEGSKA come from the germline V gene (reference sequence). The CDR3 has 16 residues. The V and J ends lost 4 bases and 4 bases, in that order; junction bases with no gene match: 11. The CDR3 is CSATPYATSGYNEQFF. The CDR3 DNA follows: TGCAGTGCTACGCCCTACGCGACTAGCGGTTACAATGAGCAGTTCTTC.

Ten or more counts support this clonotype. One end of the junction fails to match germline, which may point to a read error. V is TRBV20-1 and J is TRBJ1-1; 7 bases are shared with TRBD1. The CDR3 loop spans 15 amino acids. Germline V gene sequence: CDR1 DFQATT, CDR2 SNEGSKA (reference sequence). The CDR3 spells CSASRQGRGNTEAFF. CDR3 nucleotide sequence: TGCAGCGCTAGTCGACAGGGTCGAGGGAACACTGAAGCTTTCTTT.